The T cell receptor beta chain under discussion was sequenced for a study of shared clonotypes between healthy human individuals. Method: immunoSEQ multiplex PCR; TCRdb's copy keeps in-frame clones and lacks some. The sample includes roughly 2 million clones, roughly 94% of them seen just once. Trimming stripped 4 bases from V and 10 bases from J, with 15 bases between. The germline CDR1 and CDR2 sequences are SGDLS and YYNGEE. This CDR3 has 14 residues. This sequence originates from a man aged 18 to 30 in good health. The sequencing sample was made of naive CD4+ T cells sorted from blood. Subset reported: CD45RA+ positively selected. This chain links TRBV9 with TRBJ1-6, with a tentative D call TRBD1 (5 bases). For the CDR3, the DNA is TGTGCCAGCAGCATGGACACCGGGGGATCACCCCTCCACTTT. Its translation: CASSMDTGGSPLHF.